The rows below give T cell receptor beta chains drawn from one sample of a study of blood T cell repertoires in COVID-19. Sequencing was performed with immunoSEQ multiplex PCR; in TCRdb, only in-frame clones are kept and a portion is missing. The table records fewer than 650,000 clones, approximately 88% of them present only once. The source material was peripheral blood. These receptors all stem from a woman aged 50 to 60 with COVID-19, enrolled during active disease. Each CDR3 is given with its conserved first and last residue. D genes are given only for firm matches. A clone size is listed for some rows: how often the clone was seen (once, few, many), or a class if it is expanded.

d_gene	j_gene	abundance	v_gene	CDR3nt	CDR3aa
NA	TRBJ1-2	NA	TRBV27	TGTGCCAGCAGTGGGGGGGGGTCATGGAAAGGCTACACCTTC	CASSGGGSWKGYTF
NA	TRBJ1-2	NA	TRBV3-1/TRBV3-2	TGTGCCAGCAGCCAAGGCCTGGACAGAGACTATGGCTACACCTTC	CASSQGLDRDYGYTF
NA	TRBJ1-3	NA	TRBV18	TGTGCCAGCTCACCCTTTGGACAGTGGGACACCATATATTTT	CASSPFGQWDTIYF
NA	TRBJ1-2	NA	TRBV14	TGTGCCAGCAGCCCACCGGGGGGCGGACGCTATGGCTACACCTTC	CASSPPGGGRYGYTF
TRBD2	TRBJ2-2	NA	TRBV7-2	TGTGCCAGCAGCTGGGGGGGAGTCGGGGAGCTGTTTTTT	CASSWGGVGELFF
NA	TRBJ1-1	few	TRBV3-1/TRBV3-2	TGTGCCAGCAGCCCCGGGACAGAAGCTTTCTTT	CASSPGTEAFF
NA	TRBJ2-7	NA	TRBV10-3	TGTGCCATCACTGGGGACATCTCCTACGAGCAGTACTTC	CAITGDISYEQYF
NA	TRBJ1-1	NA	TRBV29-1	TGCAGCGTCCTGACAGATGTCACTGAAGCTTTCTTT	CSVLTDVTEAFF
TRBD1	TRBJ1-1	NA	TRBV9	TGTGCCAGCACCGCCTCGCAGGGGGGCACCTTGAACACTGAAGCTTTCTTT	CASTASQGGTLNTEAFF
NA	TRBJ1-1	once	TRBV11-3	TGTGCCAGCAGCTTAGGCGGTAGTCCTGAAGCTTTCTTT	CASSLGGSPEAFF
NA	TRBJ1-3	NA	TRBV30	TGTGCCTGGAGCTACTCTGGAAACACCATATATTTT	CAWSYSGNTIYF
NA	TRBJ1-2	NA	TRBV6-5	TGTGCCAGCAGACTGGACTGGGACTATGGCTACACCTTC	CASRLDWDYGYTF
NA	TRBJ1-1	NA	TRBV4-1	TGCGCCAGCAGCCGGAGGGGCGGGGGGAACTACCAGAACACTGAAGCTTTCTTT	CASSRRGGGNYQNTEAFF
TRBD1	TRBJ2-1	NA	TRBV24-1	TGTGCCACCAGTGATTCTCCGGACAGGGTGGGCAATGAGCAGTTCTTC	CATSDSPDRVGNEQFF
TRBD2	TRBJ2-5	once	TRBV4-1	TGCGCCAGCAGCCGCAGTTTCCTAGCGGGGGTAGAGACCCAGTACTTC	CASSRSFLAGVETQYF
NA	TRBJ1-1	NA	TRBV6-5	TGTGCCAGCAGTTACTCGCCTCAGGGAAACACTGAAGCTTTCTTT	CASSYSPQGNTEAFF
NA	TRBJ2-2	few	TRBV7-2	TGTGCCAGCAGCTCCCGTCGAGGGGGCACCGGGGAGCTGTTTTTT	CASSSRRGGTGELFF
TRBD1	TRBJ1-2	NA	TRBV15	TGTGCCACCAGCAGAGGGGACAGGAGATACTATGGCTACACCTTC	CATSRGDRRYYGYTF
TRBD2	TRBJ2-3	few	TRBV5-1	TGCGCCAGCAGCTTGGTTAGCGGGGGGGATACGCAGTATTTT	CASSLVSGGDTQYF
NA	TRBJ1-2	NA	TRBV28	TGTGCCAGCAGCCTCTCTCAGTCTGGCTACACCTTC	CASSLSQSGYTF
TRBD1	TRBJ2-7	once	TRBV5-3	TGTGCCAGAAGCTGCGGACAGGGGTCCTACGAGCAGTACTTC	CARSCGQGSYEQYF
NA	TRBJ1-1	once	TRBV3-1/TRBV3-2	TGTGCCAGCAGCCCCCGAGGGGGGGGAACTGAAGCTTTCTTT	CASSPRGGGTEAFF
NA	TRBJ1-2	NA	TRBV24-1	TGTGCCACCAGTGATCCCCCAAACTATGGCTACACCTTC	CATSDPPNYGYTF
TRBD1	TRBJ1-6	NA	TRBV11-2	TGTGCCAGCAGCCCCTACCGGGACAGGGGGCCCTCCTATAATTCACCCCTCCACTTT	CASSPYRDRGPSYNSPLHF
NA	TRBJ1-6	NA	TRBV5-5	TGTGCCAGCAGCGACCTTGGGCAGGGTGGAACGTCCTATAATTCACCCCTCCACTTT	CASSDLGQGGTSYNSPLHF
TRBD1	TRBJ1-1	NA	TRBV25-1	TGTGCCAGCAGTGCACAGGGGGCAGGGGCTGAAGCTTTCTTT	CASSAQGAGAEAFF
NA	TRBJ1-2	NA	TRBV30	TGTGCCTGGATAGGCACGGGGATCTATGGCTACACCTTC	CAWIGTGIYGYTF
NA	TRBJ1-1	NA	TRBV6-5	TGTGCCAGCAGTTACGCAGGAATCGGCACTGAAGCTTTCTTT	CASSYAGIGTEAFF
NA	TRBJ2-1	few	TRBV6-1	TGTGCCAGCAGTGAACCGGGGATATACAATGAGCAGTTCTTC	CASSEPGIYNEQFF
NA	TRBJ2-7	NA	TRBV21-1	TGTGCCAGCAGCACAAAGTACGCTAGCTCCTACGAGCAGTACTTC	CASSTKYASSYEQYF
TRBD1	TRBJ2-7	NA	TRBV9	TGTGCCAGCAGTGTAACAGGGGGCATCTACGAGCAGTACTTC	CASSVTGGIYEQYF
TRBD2	TRBJ2-3	NA	TRBV7-2	TGTGCCAGCAGCCCGAGACTAGCGGGGAGCACAGATACGCAGTATTTT	CASSPRLAGSTDTQYF
NA	TRBJ2-5	NA	TRBV15	TGTGCCACCAGCAGAGATCGTGGGGAGGCGAGAGAGACCCAGTACTTC	CATSRDRGEARETQYF
NA	TRBJ1-5	NA	TRBV6-6	TGTGCCAGCAGAGATGTATGGGGGGATCAGCCCCAGCATTTT	CASRDVWGDQPQHF
TRBD1	TRBJ2-7	NA	TRBV6-5	TGTGCCAGCAGTCCCCGGGACAGGGTTACCTACGAGCAGTACTTC	CASSPRDRVTYEQYF
TRBD1	TRBJ1-5	NA	TRBV30	TGTGCCTGGAGTTCAGACAGGGGCGGCAATCAGCCCCAGCATTTT	CAWSSDRGGNQPQHF
NA	TRBJ1-2	once	TRBV5-4	TGTGCCAGCAGCCCTTGGGGGGATTCGAGCTACACCTTC	CASSPWGDSSYTF
TRBD1	TRBJ1-2	NA	TRBV15	TGTGCCACCAGCAGAGATGGGACAGCCTATGGCTACACCTTC	CATSRDGTAYGYTF
TRBD1	TRBJ2-1	once	TRBV18	TGTGCCAGCTCACCCCTACAGGGGGCAGGGGAGCAGTTCTTC	CASSPLQGAGEQFF
NA	TRBJ2-7	NA	TRBV6-5	TGTGCCACCAGGAGGGATAGCTCCTACGAGCAGTACTTC	CATRRDSSYEQYF
NA	TRBJ1-2	NA	TRBV3-1/TRBV3-2	TGTGCCAGCAGCCTCCAGGATGGGGGCTACACCTTC	CASSLQDGGYTF
TRBD1	TRBJ2-7	NA	TRBV2	TGTGCCAGCAGTGGACAGGGATTAGGCTACGAGCAGTACTTC	CASSGQGLGYEQYF
NA	TRBJ1-2	NA	TRBV29-1	TGCAGCGTTGAGGGGGCTGATGGCTACACCTTC	CSVEGADGYTF
NA	TRBJ1-2	few	TRBV6-6	TGTGCCAGCACAAACGGAGGAGGTGGCTACACCTTC	CASTNGGGGYTF
NA	TRBJ2-2	NA	TRBV4-2	TGTGCCAGCAGCCCACCGAGGGGGGAGCTGTTTTTT	CASSPPRGELFF
NA	TRBJ2-3	NA	TRBV24-1	TGTGCCACCAGTGATTTTAGCCCCTCGGGGACAGATACGCAGTATTTT	CATSDFSPSGTDTQYF
TRBD1	TRBJ1-5	few	TRBV2	TGTGCCAGTACCGGGACAGGGGAGTATCAGCCCCAGCATTTT	CASTGTGEYQPQHF
TRBD1	TRBJ1-3	NA	TRBV6-1	TGTGCCAGCAGTGAAGAGGACAGGATATCCTCTGGAAACACCATATATTTT	CASSEEDRISSGNTIYF
NA	TRBJ1-2	NA	TRBV7-2	TGTGCCAGCAGCTTGTGGGAAGGGGTCTATGGCTACACCTTC	CASSLWEGVYGYTF
NA	TRBJ1-1	NA	TRBV27	TGTGCCAGCAGTCCCATTGGGGCGGATAGGGGTAGGACTGAAGCTTTCTTT	CASSPIGADRGRTEAFF
NA	TRBJ2-3	NA	TRBV27	TGTGCCAGCAGCGCCCGACGGGGAGTGAATACGCAGTATTTT	CASSARRGVNTQYF